At least ten counts were recorded for the clone carrying this TCR beta chain. Trimming took 1 base from V and 1 from J; bases not matched to a gene: 1. CDR1 is LGHDT, CDR2 YNNKEL, per germline (reference sequence). This CDR3 spans 15 amino acids. The data were taken from a study of regulatory T cells in long-lasting Graves disease. Indicated time point: newly diagnosed GD, antithyroid drugs for less than 3 months. PBMC-derived RNA was used for the TCR library. HTBI primers from iRepertoire and Arm-PCR of CDR3 regions yielded the TCR beta libraries. Each CDR3 protein is one row after TCRdb ran MiXCR on the multiplex PCR reads. Of 400,000 to 550,000 distinct CDR3 sequences detected, over 15% appear once; the ten largest clones hold around a quarter. The sample also formed part of further work on T cells in Graves' hyperthyroidism and ophthalmopathy.

The receptor was isolated from a woman aged 18-30 years with Graves disease. The sample here was peripheral blood mononuclear cells (PBMCs), taken at new diagnosis, from a patient treated with antithyroid drugs. The chain employs TRBV3-1 and TRBJ2-3; TRBD2 matches at 8 bases. As DNA, the CDR3 is TGTGCCAGCAGCCAAGCGGGAGGGCGCACAGATACGCAGTATTTT. Its protein is CASSQAGGRTDTQYF.